What follows describes a single T cell receptor (beta chain). The data originate from a study of blood T cell repertoires in COVID-19. Study as a whole: PBMCs, B-cell-depleted T cells, or T cells were the source of the cDNA or gDNA that made up the material.

The CDR3 has 13 amino acids. The V end lost 1 base, the J end lost 9 bases, and 10 bases lay between the germline ends. CDR1 is KGHSH and CDR2 is LQKENI in the germline V gene. In the original processing: Amplification of reference gene primers was used by the study to estimate nucleated cell counts. This table comes from immunoSEQ multiplex PCR, and its TCRdb copy is limited to in-frame clones, with some not included. D and trimming come from the DNA, and the V and J calls and clone size come from that table. The sample carries some 130,000 clones, over 75% recorded once. The TCR comes from a human donor in a cohort sampled during active COVID-19. The chain joins TRBV18 to TRBJ2-1; a possible D gene is TRBD2 (6 bases). The sequenced sample was peripheral blood. The DNA of the CDR3 is TGTGCCAGCTCACCACAGACTAGTGGTGAGCAGTTCTTC. This gives the protein CASSPQTSGEQFF.